Shown below are 27 T cell receptor beta chains from a single sample sequenced in a study of CD8 T cells in ankylosing spondylitis. TCRdb reprocessed the 5' RACE reads via MiXCR and lists one record per CDR3 protein. The sample consists of approximately 500,000 distinct CDR3 sequences, roughly 12% of them appearing once. Study-level results: Characteristic of ankylosing spondylitis blood, it appeared, was a TCR beta motif comprising roughly 8 highly homologous variants.

These receptors are not linked to any known antigen. Input material: blood, either unsorted or a sorted T cell fraction (not recorded which). The receptors come from a male donor with ankylosing spondylitis.

This clonotype was counted between two and nine times. The gene calls are TRBV5-1 and TRBJ2-7; unclear D gene. The V end lost 0 bases, the J end lost 3 bases, and 10 bases lay between the germline ends. CDR1 and CDR2 (germline): SGHRS, YFSETQ. This CDR3 has 14 amino acids. The CDR3 region has the DNA TGCGCCAGCAGCTTGGCGGGCTTACTCTACGAGCAGTACTTC. Translation gives CASSLAGLLYEQYF.

In this sample, this clonotype turned up a few times. V gene TRBV30 combines with J gene TRBJ1-2, with TRBD1 matching over 7 bases. The germline CDR1 and CDR2 sequences are GTSNPN and SVGIG (reference sequence). This CDR3 region has 13 residues. The trim removed 3 bases at V and 2 bases at J, leaving 3 bases unmatched. In DNA form, the CDR3 reads TGTGCCTGGAGCCTACAGGGGAACTATGGCTACACCTTC. This gives the protein CAWSLQGNYGYTF.

This chain joins TRBV25-1 and TRBJ2-7, with D possibly being TRBD2 (6 bases). V was shortened by 9 bases and J by 0 bases, with 15 bases between the two germline ends. The CDR3 is 14 amino acids. Germline V lookup: CDR1 MGHDK, CDR2 SYGVNS. CDR3 residues: CARWAGPSSYEQYV. CDR3 nucleotides: TGTGCCAGGTGGGCGGGGCCCAGCTCCTACGAGCAGTACGTC.

In this sample, this clonotype turned up a few times. The chain links TRBV7-2 to TRBJ1-1, with 11 bases matching TRBD1. With V trimmed by 2 bases and J by 5 bases, 4 bases remained unmatched. The CDR3 sequence is 15 residues long. Germline V gene lookup returns CDR1 SGHTA and CDR2 FQGNSA. CDR3 in amino acids: CASSLTDRGQTEAFF. The DNA of the CDR3 is TGTGCCAGCAGCTTAACGGACAGGGGGCAGACTGAAGCTTTCTTT.

The chain recombines TRBV20-1 with TRBJ1-2; perhaps TRBD1 as D (6 bases). This CDR3 contains 11 residues. V lost 3 bases and J lost 4, with 6 bases in between. Germline V lookup: CDR1 DFQATT, CDR2 SNEGSKA (reference sequence). CDR3 residues: CSARTGYGYTF. In DNA, the CDR3 is TGCAGTGCTAGGACAGGCTATGGCTACACCTTC.

This chain uses TRBV7-2 with TRBJ2-1; D is undetermined. Trimming took off 1 base at V and 0 bases at J, with 13 bases between the two ends. Germline V lookup: CDR1 SGHTA, CDR2 FQGNSA. This CDR3 is built from 17 residues. The CDR3 reads CASSLGLGRSSYNEQFF. The CDR3, as DNA: TGTGCCAGCAGCTTAGGGCTTGGGCGGAGCTCCTACAATGAGCAGTTCTTC.

This clonotype appeared a few times. The chain employs TRBV12-3 or TRBV12-4 and TRBJ2-3; D call uncertain. The germline V and J ends were trimmed by 2 bases and 1 base, with 16 bases remaining between them. This CDR3 comprises 17 residues. The CDR3 region has the DNA TGTGCCAGCAGTTTAAGAGGTCTTAATATAGGCACAGATACGCAGTATTTT. Translation: CASSLRGLNIGTDTQYF.

This clonotype has only a few counts. This sequence joins TRBV20-1 and TRBJ1-5; D is unclear. The CDR3 is 15 residues long. The germline CDR1 and CDR2 sequences are DFQATT and SNEGSKA (reference sequence). V lost 3 bases and J 0 bases, leaving 12 bases between the germline ends. CDR3 loop: CSARQSLDSNQPQHF. In DNA, the CDR3 is TGCAGTGCTAGGCAGAGCCTAGATAGCAATCAGCCCCAGCATTTT.

The V gene is TRBV4-1, the J gene TRBJ1-1; TRBD1 might be the D (5 bases). The CDR3 covers 19 residues. Germline values: CDR1 MGHRA, CDR2 YSYEKL. V lost 1 base and J 3 bases, leaving 24 bases between the germline ends. CDR3 bases: TGCGCCAGCAGCCAAGTCCGGACGGCAGGGCTACTTGTTGACACTGAAGCTTTCTTT. Translating gives CASSQVRTAGLLVDTEAFF.

This clonotype was seen repeatedly, ten times or more. The chain combines TRBV20-1 with TRBJ1-4; tentative D call: TRBD1 (6 bases). Germline V gene lookup returns CDR1 DFQATT and CDR2 SNEGSKA (reference sequence). V dropped 6 bases and J dropped 12 bases, with 20 bases sitting between them. CDR3 length: 13 amino acids. CDR3 bases: TGCAGTGCAACGACAGGTTTCGGTGACGAACTGTTTTTT. Residues: CSATTGFGDELFF.

In its sample, this clonotype was seen a few times. V gene TRBV7-2 combines with J gene TRBJ2-7; a weak D match, TRBD2 (6 bases). This CDR3 comprises 14 residues. CDR1 SGHTA and CDR2 FQGNSA come from the germline V gene. Deletions cut 7 bases from V and 3 bases from J, with 16 bases between. The CDR3 sequence: CASTRDSLLYEQYF. CDR3 DNA sequence: TGTGCCAGCACTAGGGACTCCCTTCTCTACGAGCAGTACTTC.

There are a few counts of this clonotype. This chain links TRBV7-9 with TRBJ1-1, with unresolved D. The CDR3 consists of 13 residues. CDR1 and CDR2 (germline): SEHNR, FQNEAQ (reference sequence). V lost 8 bases, J lost 1 base, and 11 bases lay in between. CDR3 residues: CASLYRENTEAFF. DNA for the CDR3: TGTGCCAGCCTATACCGGGAGAACACTGAAGCTTTCTTT.

The gene calls are TRBV5-1 and TRBJ1-1; TRBD1 agrees at 9 bases. There are 14 residues in the CDR3. In germline, CDR1 is SGHRS, CDR2 YFSETQ. Trimming took 6 bases from V and 1 from J; bases not matched to a gene: 4. The CDR3 DNA sequence: TGCGCCAGCAACCCGGACAGGGGGAACACTGAAGCTTTCTTT. The encoded protein is CASNPDRGNTEAFF.

This chain connects TRBV11-2 to TRBJ2-5; D could derive from TRBD1 or TRBD2 (5 bases each). Trimming took 4 bases from V and 6 from J, leaving 21 bases between them. CDR1 is SGHAT, CDR2 FQNNGV, per germline. The CDR3 extends over 16 amino acids. CDR3 sequence reads: CASSSLRDRQRKTQYF. For the CDR3, the DNA is TGTGCCAGCAGCTCTCTCCGGGACCGTCAGAGGAAGACCCAGTACTTC.

This clonotype turned up a few times. The chain is built from TRBV7-2 and TRBJ1-4; D call uncertain. The germline V gene has CDR1 SGHTA and CDR2 FQGNSA. V dropped 2 bases and J dropped 5 bases, with 15 bases sitting between them. The CDR3 is 16 residues long. The CDR3 DNA sequence: TGTGCCAGCAGCTTACTGCCCTGGGTCCTCAATGAAAAACTGTTTTTT. It yields the protein CASSLLPWVLNEKLFF.

The rearrangement uses TRBV2 and TRBJ2-7; 9 bases agree with TRBD1. Looked up from germline, CDR1 is SNHLY and CDR2 is FYNNEI. The CDR3 runs 12 residues. Losses at the gene ends were 6 bases for V and 4 bases for J; bases not matched to a gene: 1. This CDR3 reads CASRDRGYEQYF. In nucleotides, the CDR3 is TGTGCCAGCAGGGACAGGGGATACGAGCAGTACTTC. The whole variable domain, remainder taken from reference TRBV2 and TRBJ2-7, is EPEVTQTPSHQVTQMGQEVILRCVPISNHLYFYWYRQILGQKVEFLVSFYNNEISEKSEIFDDQFSVERPDGSNFTLKIRSTKLEDSAMYFCASRDRGYEQYFGPGTRLTVT.

This clonotype was recorded a few times. The CDR3, as DNA: TGCGCCAGCAGCGAACTAGCGGGGTACACAGATACGCAGTATTTT. Protein product: CASSELAGYTDTQYF. The V and J genes are TRBV5-1 and TRBJ2-3; 10 bases map to TRBD2. Germline V gene lookup returns CDR1 SGHRS and CDR2 YFSETQ. This CDR3 has 15 amino acids. V shed 4 bases and J 2 bases; nucleotides not matched to a gene: 4.

The chain links TRBV7-2 to TRBJ1-1, with D uncertain. The CDR3 has 13 amino acids. Germline V gives CDR1 SGHTA, CDR2 FQGNSA. The V and J ends lost 5 bases and 3 bases respectively, with 10 bases between them. This chain's CDR3 is CASSPDTYTEAFF. The CDR3 nucleotides are TGTGCCAGCAGCCCAGACACTTACACTGAAGCTTTCTTT. Together with reference TRBV7-2 and TRBJ1-1, the CDR3 gives the full variable domain: GAGVSQSPSNKVTEKGKDVELRCDPISGHTALYWYRQSLGQGLEFLIYFQGNSAPDKSGLPSDRFSAERTGGSVSTLTIQRTQQEDSAVYLCASSPDTYTEAFFGQGTRLTVV.

The chain joins TRBV7-9 to TRBJ1-1; TRBD1 is a possible D gene (6 bases). Trimming cost V 5 bases and J 1 base, with 8 bases left between them. Germline loops: CDR1 SEHNR, CDR2 FQNEAQ (reference sequence). This CDR3 is built from 13 residues. CDR3 amino acids: CASSRQENTEAFF. Written as DNA, the CDR3 is TGTGCCAGCAGCAGACAGGAGAACACTGAAGCTTTCTTT.

There are a few counts of this clonotype. The CDR3 sequence is CASSQVDRDYGYTF. In DNA, the CDR3 is TGTGCCAGCAGCCAAGTGGACAGGGACTATGGCTACACCTTC. This chain joins TRBV3-1 and TRBJ1-2, with 8 bases aligning to TRBD1. There are 14 residues in the CDR3. Germline V CDR1 and CDR2: LGHDT, YNNKEL (reference sequence). V shed 1 base and J 3 bases; nucleotides not matched to a gene: 1.

The rearrangement joins TRBV3-1 to TRBJ2-1; the D gene could be TRBD1 or TRBD2 (5 bases each). V lost 1 base to trimming and J lost 14 bases, with 12 bases between them. The CDR3 consists of 12 residues. The germline V gene has CDR1 LGHDT and CDR2 YNNKEL (reference sequence). Here the CDR3 reads CASSQGWGIEFF. The CDR3 DNA reads TGTGCCAGCAGCCAAGGTTGGGGGATTGAGTTCTTC.

This clonotype was counted between two and nine times. The rearrangement uses TRBV20-1 and TRBJ1-1; a possible D gene is TRBD1 (5 bases). This CDR3 spans 14 amino acids. The V end lost 5 bases, the J end lost 8 bases, and 21 bases lay between the germline ends. Germline V lookup: CDR1 DFQATT, CDR2 SNEGSKA (reference sequence). CDR3 protein: CSAADGTYVGEAFF. CDR3 nucleotide sequence: TGCAGTGCTGCGGACGGGACGTATGTAGGAGAAGCTTTCTTT.

The chain employs TRBV12-3 or TRBV12-4 and TRBJ1-1; TRBD1 aligns across 9 bases. This CDR3 has 16 amino acids. Trimming cost V 6 bases and J 1 base; bases outside gene matches: 9. The CDR3 here is CASSRGGQGGNTEAFF. The CDR3 DNA reads as TGTGCCAGCAGCCGGGGGGGACAGGGAGGGAACACTGAAGCTTTCTTT.

In its sample, this clonotype was seen a few times. The V gene is TRBV11-1, the J gene TRBJ2-1; TRBD2 matches at 9 bases. CDR3 length: 16 amino acids. The V gene's germline CDR1 is SGHAT and CDR2 FQDESV (reference sequence). Trimming took 4 bases from V and 5 from J; bases not matched to a gene: 9. The CDR3 DNA is TGTGCCAGCAGCTCCACCCGGACTAGCGATAACAATGAGCAGTTCTTC. The encoded protein is CASSSTRTSDNNEQFF.

The V call is TRBV6-1, the J call TRBJ2-3; 8 nucleotides line up with TRBD1. V dropped 8 bases and J dropped 2; count of bases not matched to a gene: 3. Per germline, CDR1 MNHNS and CDR2 SASEGT. The CDR3 is made up of 13 amino acids. As DNA, the CDR3 is TGTGCCAGCGGGACAGGTCTCACAGATACGCAGTATTTT. It specifies CASGTGLTDTQYF.

This clonotype was seen a handful of times. V and J are TRBV20-1 and TRBJ1-2; D gene unclear. This CDR3 has 13 amino acids. CDR1 is DFQATT and CDR2 is SNEGSKA in the germline V gene (reference sequence). The V end lost 0 bases, the J end lost 4 bases, and 9 bases lay between the germline ends. The CDR3 protein is CSARDRAGYGYTF. As DNA, the CDR3 is TGCAGTGCTAGAGATAGGGCAGGCTATGGCTACACCTTC.

V is TRBV5-1 and J is TRBJ1-1; TRBD1 matches at 9 bases. Trimming at V came to 2 bases and at J to 3 bases, leaving 2 bases not matched to a gene. The CDR3 loop spans 14 amino acids. Germline CDR1 reads SGHRS; CDR2 reads YFSETQ. CDR3 sequence reads: CASSFTGGHTEAFF. CDR3 bases: TGCGCCAGCAGCTTCACAGGGGGCCACACTGAAGCTTTCTTT.